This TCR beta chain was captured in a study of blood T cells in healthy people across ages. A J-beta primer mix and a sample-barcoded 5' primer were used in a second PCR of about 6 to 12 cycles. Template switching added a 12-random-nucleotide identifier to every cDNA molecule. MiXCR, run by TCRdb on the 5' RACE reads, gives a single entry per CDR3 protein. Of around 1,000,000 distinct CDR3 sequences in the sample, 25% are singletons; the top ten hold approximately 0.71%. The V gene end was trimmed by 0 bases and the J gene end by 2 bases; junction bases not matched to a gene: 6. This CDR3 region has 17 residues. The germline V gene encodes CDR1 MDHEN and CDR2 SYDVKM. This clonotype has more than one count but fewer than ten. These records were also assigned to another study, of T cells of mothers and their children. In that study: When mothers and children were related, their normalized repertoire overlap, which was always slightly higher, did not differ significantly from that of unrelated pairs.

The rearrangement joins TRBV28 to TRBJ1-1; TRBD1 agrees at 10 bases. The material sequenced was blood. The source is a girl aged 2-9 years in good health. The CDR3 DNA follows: TGTGCCAGCAGTTTATGGGGGACAGGGGCCTCCAACACTGAAGCTTTCTTT. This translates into CASSLWGTGASNTEAFF.